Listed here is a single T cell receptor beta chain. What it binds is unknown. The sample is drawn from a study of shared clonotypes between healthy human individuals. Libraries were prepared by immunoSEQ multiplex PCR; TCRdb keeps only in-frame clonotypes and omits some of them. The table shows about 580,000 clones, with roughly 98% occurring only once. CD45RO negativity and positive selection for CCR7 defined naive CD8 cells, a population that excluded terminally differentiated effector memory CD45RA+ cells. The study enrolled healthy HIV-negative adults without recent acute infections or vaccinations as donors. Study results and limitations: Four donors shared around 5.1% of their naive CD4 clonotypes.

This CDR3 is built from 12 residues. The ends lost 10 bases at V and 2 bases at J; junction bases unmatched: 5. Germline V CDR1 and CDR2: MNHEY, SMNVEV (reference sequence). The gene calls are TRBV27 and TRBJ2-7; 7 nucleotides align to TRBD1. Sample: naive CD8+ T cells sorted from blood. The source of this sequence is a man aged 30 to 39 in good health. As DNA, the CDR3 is TGTGCCACCCGACAGGGACCCTACGAGCAGTACTTC. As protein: CATRQGPYEQYF.